These T cell receptor beta chains were read from a single sample in a study of cytotoxic CD8 clonotypes in ibrutinib-treated CLL. The table came from immunoSEQ multiplex PCR; TCRdb's copy has only in-frame clones and leaves some out. The sample consists of approximately 280,000 clones, around 77% of them appearing once. The sample in question was PBMCs, obtained at disease progression, from a patient treated with ibrutinib. The receptors were gathered from a human donor with chronic lymphocytic leukemia. Both conserved end residues are part of each CDR3. D genes are given only for firm matches. Size is omitted from some rows. Given values are once, few, many or a class for expanded clones.

size: .
D: .
J: TRBJ2-7
V: TRBV7-2
CDR3: CASTSLSEQYF
DNA: TGTGCCAGCACGAGCTTATCCGAGCAGTACTTC

size: .
D: TRBD1
J: TRBJ1-2
V: TRBV5-6
CDR3: CASSTSGTGTLYGYTF
DNA: TGTGCCAGCAGCACATCCGGGACAGGGACCCTCTATGGCTACACCTTC

size: .
D: TRBD1
J: TRBJ2-2
V: TRBV6-1
CDR3: CASRTGYGELFF
DNA: TGTGCCAGCAGGACAGGGTACGGGGAGCTGTTTTTT

size: .
D: TRBD1
J: TRBJ1-1
V: TRBV10-3
CDR3: CAISVRTGATEAFF
DNA: TGTGCCATCAGTGTACGGACAGGGGCCACTGAAGCTTTCTTT

size: .
D: .
J: TRBJ1-1
V: TRBV2
CDR3: CASSERSRGNTEAFF
DNA: TGTGCCAGCAGTGAACGGTCCCGAGGGAACACTGAAGCTTTCTTT

size: .
D: .
J: TRBJ2-7
V: TRBV10-1
CDR3: CASSAGTRYEQYF
DNA: TGCGCCAGCAGTGCGGGGACCCGCTACGAGCAGTACTTC

size: .
D: TRBD1
J: TRBJ1-2
V: TRBV7-8
CDR3: CASSPDRDYGYTF
DNA: TGTGCCAGCAGCCCCGACAGGGACTATGGCTACACCTTC

size: .
D: .
J: TRBJ2-6
V: TRBV5-8
CDR3: CASSLVLGGAGANVLTF
DNA: TGTGCCAGCAGCTTGGTGTTGGGTGGCGCTGGGGCCAACGTCCTGACTTTC

size: .
D: .
J: TRBJ2-7
V: TRBV10-3
CDR3: CALRRGLVGEQYF
DNA: TGTGCCCTAAGACGGGGACTCGTAGGCGAGCAGTACTTC

size: .
D: .
J: TRBJ1-5
V: TRBV7-5
CDR3: CVRSCPRVPSNQPQHF
DNA: TGTGTCAGAAGCTGCCCCAGGGTACCTAGCAATCAGCCCCAGCATTTT

size: .
D: TRBD2
J: TRBJ2-7
V: TRBV5-4
CDR3: CASSFHSGMRFSEQYF
DNA: TGTGCCAGCAGCTTCCATAGCGGGATGAGGTTTTCCGAGCAGTACTTC

size: .
D: TRBD2
J: TRBJ2-5
V: TRBV29-1
CDR3: CSVDEREGQSLQETQYF
DNA: TGCAGCGTTGACGAGCGGGAGGGACAATCCCTCCAAGAGACCCAGTACTTC

size: .
D: .
J: TRBJ2-7
V: TRBV4-3
CDR3: CASSQDPGPAYYEQYF
DNA: TGCGCCAGCAGCCAAGATCCAGGGCCCGCTTACTACGAGCAGTACTTC

size: .
D: TRBD2
J: TRBJ2-2
V: TRBV29-1
CDR3: CSVSGLAALGPGELFF
DNA: TGCAGCGTGAGCGGACTAGCGGCCCTGGGCCCCGGGGAGCTGTTTTTT

size: .
D: .
J: TRBJ1-2
V: TRBV5-1
CDR3: CASSWRTNTYGYTF
DNA: TGCGCCAGCAGCTGGCGGACAAACACCTATGGCTACACCTTC

size: .
D: .
J: TRBJ1-5
V: TRBV15
CDR3: CATSPGVGQGQPQHF
DNA: TGTGCCACCAGCCCGGGAGTGGGCCAGGGTCAGCCCCAGCATTTT

size: .
D: TRBD2
J: TRBJ2-3
V: TRBV7-8
CDR3: CASSLDRVLAGGPPQYF
DNA: TGTGCCAGCAGCTTAGATAGGGTACTAGCGGGGGGCCCACCGCAGTATTTT

size: .
D: TRBD2
J: TRBJ2-7
V: TRBV28
CDR3: CASSLVGGGIYEQYF
DNA: TGTGCCAGCAGTTTAGTCGGGGGGGGAATCTACGAGCAGTACTTC

size: .
D: .
J: TRBJ2-7
V: TRBV28
CDR3: CASSSSGGIYEQYF
DNA: TGTGCCAGCAGTTCCTCCGGGGGTATCTACGAGCAGTACTTC

size: .
D: .
J: TRBJ2-1
V: TRBV7-3
CDR3: CASSLKGLDSYNEQFF
DNA: TGTGCCAGCAGCTTAAAGGGACTCGACTCCTACAATGAGCAGTTCTTC

size: .
D: .
J: TRBJ1-4
V: TRBV5-1
CDR3: CASSLGLGGVEKLFF
DNA: TGCGCCAGCAGCTTGGGGCTGGGAGGGGTTGAAAAACTGTTTTTT

size: .
D: .
J: TRBJ2-7
V: TRBV15
CDR3: CATSTARLSSYEQYF
DNA: TGTGCCACCAGCACAGCTAGACTAAGCTCCTACGAGCAGTACTTC

size: .
D: TRBD1
J: TRBJ2-1
V: TRBV6-5
CDR3: CASRARGWGSEQFF
DNA: TGTGCCAGCAGAGCCAGGGGGTGGGGGAGTGAGCAGTTCTTC

size: .
D: .
J: TRBJ2-2
V: TRBV4-1
CDR3: CASSQTGFGELFF
DNA: TGCGCCAGCAGCCAAACAGGTTTCGGGGAGCTGTTTTTT

size: .
D: .
J: TRBJ1-1
V: TRBV5-1
CDR3: CASSPPRGENTEAFF
DNA: TGCGCCAGCAGCCCGCCCCGGGGAGAGAACACTGAAGCTTTCTTT

size: .
D: TRBD1
J: TRBJ1-5
V: TRBV7-8
CDR3: CASSRNRTGNQPQHF
DNA: TGTGCCAGCAGCCGAAACAGGACAGGGAATCAGCCCCAGCATTTT

size: .
D: .
J: TRBJ2-1
V: TRBV29-1
CDR3: CSVARREQFF
DNA: TGCAGCGTCGCTCGTCGTGAGCAGTTCTTC

size: .
D: .
J: TRBJ1-1
V: TRBV12-5
CDR3: CASALGQNTEAFF
DNA: TGTGCTAGTGCCCTAGGACAGAACACTGAAGCTTTCTTT

size: few
D: .
J: TRBJ2-7
V: TRBV7-2
CDR3: CASSLSRNYEQYF
DNA: TGTGCCAGCAGCCTGAGCAGGAACTACGAGCAGTACTTC

size: .
D: .
J: TRBJ1-5
V: TRBV7-9
CDR3: CASSLAGVHQPQHF
DNA: TGTGCCAGCAGCTTAGCCGGGGTCCATCAGCCCCAGCATTTT

size: .
D: .
J: TRBJ1-2
V: TRBV10-1
CDR3: CASSESIRGYGYTF
DNA: TGCGCCAGCAGTGAGTCGATCCGGGGCTATGGCTACACCTTC

size: .
D: .
J: TRBJ2-7
V: TRBV19
CDR3: CASSISRRYEQYF
DNA: TGTGCCAGTAGTATTTCTCGTCGCTACGAGCAGTACTTC

size: .
D: .
J: TRBJ1-5
V: TRBV6-6
CDR3: CASSYSTGDNQPQHF
DNA: TGTGCCAGCAGTTACTCGACAGGAGACAATCAGCCCCAGCATTTT

size: .
D: .
J: TRBJ2-1
V: TRBV20-1
CDR3: CSASENEQFF
DNA: TGCAGTGCTAGTGAAAATGAGCAGTTCTTC

size: .
D: .
J: TRBJ2-1
V: TRBV7-9
CDR3: CASSPPGRGYNEQFF
DNA: TGTGCCAGCAGCCCCCCGGGTCGCGGATACAATGAGCAGTTCTTC

size: once
D: .
J: TRBJ2-7
V: TRBV9
CDR3: CASRREDEQYF
DNA: TGTGCCAGCAGAAGGGAAGACGAGCAGTACTTC

size: .
D: .
J: TRBJ2-7
V: TRBV7-8
CDR3: CASSLVSGRGSYEQYF
DNA: TGTGCCAGCAGCTTAGTAAGCGGCAGGGGTAGCTACGAGCAGTACTTC

size: .
D: TRBD2
J: TRBJ2-5
V: TRBV28
CDR3: CASSPGLAGGETQYF
DNA: TGTGCCAGCAGTCCAGGACTAGCGGGAGGGGAGACCCAGTACTTC

size: .
D: .
J: TRBJ2-1
V: TRBV27
CDR3: CASSFSGTYNEQFF
DNA: TGTGCCAGCAGTTTCTCCGGGACCTACAATGAGCAGTTCTTC

size: few
D: .
J: TRBJ1-6
V: TRBV4-1
CDR3: CASSQELSASPLHF
DNA: TGCGCCAGCAGCCAAGAACTGAGCGCTTCACCCCTCCACTTT

size: few
D: .
J: TRBJ1-5
V: TRBV4-1
CDR3: CASSQPNQPQHF
DNA: TGCGCCAGCAGCCAGCCCAATCAGCCCCAGCATTTT

size: .
D: .
J: TRBJ2-1
V: TRBV5-1
CDR3: CASSQDSYNEQFF
DNA: TGCGCCAGCAGCCAGGACAGCTACAATGAGCAGTTCTTC

size: .
D: .
J: TRBJ2-1
V: TRBV27
CDR3: CASSLSAGNNEQFF
DNA: TGTGCCAGCAGTTTATCGGCCGGTAACAATGAGCAGTTCTTC

size: once
D: TRBD1
J: TRBJ1-2
V: TRBV7-3
CDR3: CASSPWDRWGYGYTF
DNA: TGTGCCAGCAGCCCGTGGGACAGGTGGGGCTATGGCTACACCTTC

size: .
D: .
J: TRBJ2-1
V: TRBV7-2
CDR3: CASARGASSYNEQFF
DNA: TGTGCCAGCGCGAGGGGGGCTAGCTCCTACAATGAGCAGTTCTTC

size: few
D: .
J: TRBJ1-2
V: TRBV4-2
CDR3: CASRFREDALDGYTF
DNA: TGTGCCAGCAGATTTCGGGAGGATGCACTGGATGGCTACACCTTC

size: .
D: .
J: TRBJ2-7
V: TRBV11-3
CDR3: CASSLGRAAAHEQYF
DNA: TGTGCCAGCAGCTTAGGTCGGGCCGCGGCACACGAGCAGTACTTC

size: once
D: .
J: TRBJ1-2
V: TRBV6-5
CDR3: CASSYSMGAGYTF
DNA: TGTGCCAGCAGTTACTCGATGGGCGCCGGCTACACCTTC

size: .
D: TRBD1
J: TRBJ2-3
V: TRBV29-1
CDR3: CSAGTGLDTQYF
DNA: TGCAGCGCCGGGACAGGGTTAGATACGCAGTATTTT

size: few
D: .
J: TRBJ2-2
V: TRBV9
CDR3: CASSVVSSPNTGELFF
DNA: TGTGCCAGCAGCGTAGTGTCTAGTCCGAACACCGGGGAGCTGTTTTTT

size: .
D: TRBD2
J: TRBJ2-1
V: TRBV9
CDR3: CASSPPTSGANEQFF
DNA: TGTGCCAGCAGCCCTCCAACTAGCGGAGCCAATGAGCAGTTCTTC

size: .
D: TRBD1
J: TRBJ2-5
V: TRBV4-2
CDR3: CASSRRDSEFQETQYF
DNA: TGTGCCAGCAGCCGCCGGGACAGTGAGTTCCAAGAGACCCAGTACTTC

size: .
D: TRBD2
J: TRBJ2-3
V: TRBV2
CDR3: CASWPGTSLIDTQYF
DNA: TGTGCCAGCTGGCCCGGGACTAGCTTAATAGATACGCAGTATTTT

size: .
D: .
J: TRBJ2-1
V: TRBV6-5
CDR3: CASSSPRGGALHEQFF
DNA: TGTGCCAGCAGTTCCCCCCGCGGGGGCGCCTTACATGAGCAGTTCTTC

size: .
D: .
J: TRBJ2-5
V: TRBV19
CDR3: CASRSGSFRETQYF
DNA: TGTGCCAGTAGGAGTGGCAGCTTTAGAGAGACCCAGTACTTC

size: .
D: .
J: TRBJ1-6
V: TRBV6-5
CDR3: CASQRRAGANSPLHF
DNA: TGTGCCAGCCAAAGGCGGGCAGGGGCTAATTCACCCCTCCACTTT

size: .
D: .
J: TRBJ2-7
V: TRBV10-3
CDR3: CAISDARGSSYEQYF
DNA: TGTGCCATCAGTGATGCGCGGGGAAGCTCCTACGAGCAGTACTTC

size: .
D: TRBD1
J: TRBJ1-4
V: TRBV7-9
CDR3: CASSPTGDRGREKLFF
DNA: TGTGCCAGCAGCCCGACGGGAGACAGGGGGCGAGAAAAACTGTTTTTT